The clone carrying this TCR beta chain was observed a handful of times. Its antigen remains unknown. These data are taken from a study of CD8 T cells in ankylosing spondylitis. Whole-study results and caveats: Ankylosing spondylitis blood seemed to carry a telltale TCR beta motif made of under ten highly homologous variants.

V lost 4 bases to trimming and J lost 7 bases; unmatched junction nucleotides: 7. This CDR3 is 14 amino acids long. Germline V lookup: CDR1 SGHRS, CDR2 YFSETQ. Libraries of TCR beta came from quantitative 5'-RACE with molecular barcodes. TCRdb reprocessed the 5' RACE reads with MiXCR, giving one entry per CDR3 protein. The sample holds 700,000 to 850,000 distinct CDR3 sequences, over 9.5% seen once. J is TRBJ1-4 and V is TRBV5-1, with 7 bases that match TRBD1. The sequence was collected from a male donor with ankylosing spondylitis. Sequenced sample: blood, either unsorted or a sorted T cell fraction (not recorded which). The CDR3 DNA sequence: TGCGCCAGCAGCATTACAGGGGTGGCTGAAAAACTGTTTTTT. It encodes CASSITGVAEKLFF.